A selection of T cell receptor beta chains follows, all from one sample in a study of CD8 T cells in ankylosing spondylitis. TCRdb recomputed calls from the 5' RACE reads with MiXCR, one row per CDR3 protein. The table records some 840,000 distinct CDR3 sequences, about 11% of them present only once. The material sequenced was blood, either unsorted or a sorted T cell fraction (not recorded which). Receptors were obtained from a male donor with ankylosing spondylitis. Each CDR3 is given with its conserved first and last residue. The order of the fields is D gene, J gene, V gene, clone size, CDR3 DNA, CDR3 protein. D genes are given only for firm matches. Size values are once, few and many counts, or a class for expanded clones, and some rows have none.

D: .
J: TRBJ2-5
V: TRBV12-3/TRBV12-4
size: .
DNA: TGTGCCAGCAGTTTTTCGGGGATCGGGACCCAGTACTTC
CDR3: CASSFSGIGTQYF

D: TRBD1
J: TRBJ1-5
V: TRBV19
size: .
DNA: TGTGCCACCTCAAGCTCGTTAACAGGGGGCGGTCAGCCCCAGCATTTT
CDR3: CATSSSLTGGGQPQHF

D: .
J: TRBJ1-6
V: TRBV4-2
size: .
DNA: TGTGCCAGCAGCTCCCGGCAGGGACTTAATTCACCCCTCCACTTT
CDR3: CASSSRQGLNSPLHF

D: .
J: TRBJ1-4
V: TRBV6-5
size: few
DNA: TGTGCCAGCAGTTACTCGAAGGGTGACGAAAAACTGTTTTTT
CDR3: CASSYSKGDEKLFF

D: .
J: TRBJ2-5
V: TRBV12-3/TRBV12-4
size: few
DNA: TGTGCCAGCAGTTTGACAAGGAAAGAGACCCAGTACTTC
CDR3: CASSLTRKETQYF

D: .
J: TRBJ1-2
V: TRBV28
size: few
DNA: TGTGCCAGCAGTTTCCCTGTGACAGGCACATTCTATGGCTACACCTTC
CDR3: CASSFPVTGTFYGYTF

D: .
J: TRBJ2-5
V: TRBV7-2
size: few
DNA: TGTGCCAGCAGCCCCAGCGGACTCCAAGAGACCCAGTACTTC
CDR3: CASSPSGLQETQYF

D: .
J: TRBJ1-2
V: TRBV20-1
size: few
DNA: TGCAGTGCTCCTGACCTCAGGAGGGGTAACTATGGCTACACCTTC
CDR3: CSAPDLRRGNYGYTF

D: TRBD2
J: TRBJ2-1
V: TRBV20-1
size: many
DNA: TGCAGTGCTGGTAGCGGGCTACCCTACAATGAGCAGTTCTTC
CDR3: CSAGSGLPYNEQFF

D: .
J: TRBJ1-2
V: TRBV6-1
size: many
DNA: TGTGCCAGCAGTCCCGACAGGAATGGCTATGGCTACACCTTC
CDR3: CASSPDRNGYGYTF

D: TRBD1
J: TRBJ1-3
V: TRBV7-3
size: .
DNA: TGTGCCAGCAGCCGGGACAGGGACGGAAACACCATATATTTT
CDR3: CASSRDRDGNTIYF

D: .
J: TRBJ2-2
V: TRBV6-5
size: many
DNA: TGTGCCAGCGGCAGGGTTAGCGGGGAGCTGTTTTTT
CDR3: CASGRVSGELFF

D: .
J: TRBJ1-2
V: TRBV10-3
size: .
DNA: TGTGCCATCAGTGACGGCTATGTTAACTATGGCTACACCTTC
CDR3: CAISDGYVNYGYTF

D: .
J: TRBJ1-6
V: TRBV24-1
size: .
DNA: TGTGCCACCAGTGACGGGGCCGCCAATTCACCCCTCCACTTT
CDR3: CATSDGAANSPLHF

D: .
J: TRBJ1-2
V: TRBV5-1
size: many
DNA: TGCGCCAGCAGCTTGGCCTATGGATCATATGGCTACACCTTC
CDR3: CASSLAYGSYGYTF

D: TRBD2
J: TRBJ2-1
V: TRBV6-2/TRBV6-3
size: few
DNA: TGTGCCAGCAGTTGGGCTGCAGCGGGAGGGAGTGGTGAGCAGTTCTTC
CDR3: CASSWAAAGGSGEQFF

D: TRBD2
J: TRBJ2-1
V: TRBV20-1
size: .
DNA: TGCAGTGCTGATCCACCCGTTTGGGCTAGCGGACACAATGAGCAGTTCTTC
CDR3: CSADPPVWASGHNEQFF

D: TRBD1
J: TRBJ2-4
V: TRBV7-2
size: .
DNA: TGTGCCAGCAGCTTAGCAGGGACAGTCCCTAACATTCAGTACTTC
CDR3: CASSLAGTVPNIQYF

D: .
J: TRBJ2-2
V: TRBV12-3/TRBV12-4
size: few
DNA: TGTGCCAGCGGAAACCACGCGAACACCGGGGAGCTGTTTTTT
CDR3: CASGNHANTGELFF

D: .
J: TRBJ1-6
V: TRBV6-5
size: many
DNA: TGTGCCAGCAGTTACCCGAAGGAGCGTTCACCCCTCCACTTT
CDR3: CASSYPKERSPLHF

D: .
J: TRBJ2-1
V: TRBV12-3/TRBV12-4
size: many
DNA: TGTGCCAGCAGTTTAATGGCGGGACCCTACAATGAGCAGTTCTTC
CDR3: CASSLMAGPYNEQFF

D: .
J: TRBJ1-1
V: TRBV20-1
size: many
DNA: TGCAGTGCTCGGACGGAGAACACTGAAGCTTTCTTT
CDR3: CSARTENTEAFF

D: TRBD2
J: TRBJ2-3
V: TRBV5-1
size: .
DNA: TGCGCCAGCAGCTTTGGTTCATTAGCGGGAGGTAGCACAGATACGCAGTATTTT
CDR3: CASSFGSLAGGSTDTQYF